This T cell receptor beta chain derives from a study of blood T cell repertoires in COVID-19. The junction had 8 bases not matched to a gene; V was cut back by 0 bases and J by 0 bases. The CDR3 has 17 amino acids. Germline V gene data show CDR1 as SGHRS and CDR2 as YFSETQ. Sequenced by immunoSEQ multiplex PCR; TCRdb stores in-frame clones only, minus some. The table includes about 150,000 clones, 85% to 90% detected once. The rearrangement uses TRBV5-1 and TRBJ2-7, with TRBD1 matching over 8 bases. Sequenced sample: peripheral blood. The receptor's source is a woman aged 55-69 years with active COVID-19. The CDR3 coding sequence is TGCGCCAGCAGCTTGGGTGGCCGACAGGGGCCCTCCTACGAGCAGTACTTC. It yields the protein CASSLGGRQGPSYEQYF.